This T cell receptor (beta chain) was recovered during a study of blood T cell repertoires in COVID-19. Germline lookup yields CDR1 SGHVS and CDR2 FQNEAQ. V trimming: 4 bases; J trimming: 11 bases; junction bases outside the gene matches: 5. The length of the CDR3 is 13 residues. The protocol was immunoSEQ multiplex PCR, while the TCRdb copy is restricted to in-frame clones and leaves out a portion. The sample consists of about 170,000 clones, 83% of them appearing once. The receptor was isolated from a woman older than 75 with acute or convalescent COVID-19. This rearrangement joins TRBV7-8 to TRBJ1-1; 12 bases fit TRBD1. The specimen sequenced was peripheral blood. CDR3 nucleotides: TGTGCCAGCAGCTCCGGGACAGGGGGCAGGGCTTTCTTT. Its translation: CASSSGTGGRAFF.